The rows below give T cell receptor beta chains drawn from one sample of a study of regulatory T cells in long-lasting Graves disease. TCRdb reanalysed the multiplex PCR reads using MiXCR and keeps one entry per CDR3 protein. The sample has 400,000 to 600,000 distinct CDR3 sequences, roughly 21% seen once. Sample: peripheral blood mononuclear cells (PBMCs), taken when the disease was refractory, from a patient treated with antithyroid drugs. These receptor sequences come from a female donor with Graves disease. CDR3s leave out the opening cysteine and the closing phenylalanine or tryptophan.

j_gene: TRBJ2-5
len: 11
v_gene: TRBV29-1
CDR3aa: SVIRVAGETQY

j_gene: TRBJ2-7
len: 13
v_gene: TRBV28
CDR3aa: ASSLPRGGSYEQY

j_gene: TRBJ2-5
len: 14
v_gene: TRBV7-9
CDR3aa: ASSLFGQGVTETQY

j_gene: TRBJ2-5
len: 11
v_gene: TRBV18
CDR3aa: ASSGDSPVTQY

j_gene: TRBJ1-4
len: 13
v_gene: TRBV7-9
CDR3aa: ASSAAGTVHEKLF

j_gene: TRBJ1-1
len: 12
v_gene: TRBV10-3
CDR3aa: AISESSGGTEAF

j_gene: TRBJ1-1
len: 12
v_gene: TRBV7-8
CDR3aa: ASSLGVRNTEAF

j_gene: TRBJ2-5
len: 15
v_gene: TRBV6-9
CDR3aa: ASSSAGGSSGGETQY

j_gene: TRBJ2-7
len: 15
v_gene: TRBV28
CDR3aa: ASSYLQGLAGLYEQY

j_gene: TRBJ2-2
len: 13
v_gene: TRBV4-1
CDR3aa: ASSQDGGGSGELF

j_gene: TRBJ2-1
len: 10
v_gene: TRBV20-1
CDR3aa: SARDLYNEQF

j_gene: TRBJ1-2
len: 10
v_gene: TRBV12-3/TRBV12-4
CDR3aa: ASSSGTWGYT

j_gene: TRBJ1-4
len: 12
v_gene: TRBV19
CDR3aa: ASGSPGTNEKLF

j_gene: TRBJ2-7
len: 13
v_gene: TRBV11-2
CDR3aa: ASSTLYSTSYEQY

j_gene: TRBJ1-1
len: 11
v_gene: TRBV3-1
CDR3aa: ASSQGPYTEAF

j_gene: TRBJ2-5
len: 12
v_gene: TRBV20-1
CDR3aa: SASRVSDQETQY

j_gene: TRBJ1-6
len: 12
v_gene: TRBV12-3/TRBV12-4
CDR3aa: ASSSRIHNSPLH

j_gene: TRBJ2-7
len: 13
v_gene: TRBV7-9
CDR3aa: ASSSLGPRSYEQY

j_gene: TRBJ2-5
len: 13
v_gene: TRBV29-1
CDR3aa: SVELGSEQQETQY

j_gene: TRBJ1-1
len: 14
v_gene: TRBV10-3
CDR3aa: AIKRGAGAMNTEAF

j_gene: TRBJ2-5
len: 12
v_gene: TRBV5-1
CDR3aa: ASSLLRGEETQY

j_gene: TRBJ2-5
len: 13
v_gene: TRBV28
CDR3aa: ASSSSGMGSGTQY

j_gene: TRBJ1-4
len: 13
v_gene: TRBV5-1
CDR3aa: ASRLETGGGEKLF

j_gene: TRBJ2-7
len: 11
v_gene: TRBV3-1
CDR3aa: ASSRRSGSEQY

j_gene: TRBJ2-5
len: 14
v_gene: TRBV20-1
CDR3aa: SAWTGRTWYQETQY

j_gene: TRBJ1-2
len: 13
v_gene: TRBV28
CDR3aa: ASSFLPDGNYGYT

j_gene: TRBJ2-7
len: 13
v_gene: TRBV24-1
CDR3aa: ATSDMRDRVREQY

j_gene: TRBJ1-4
len: 14
v_gene: TRBV4-1
CDR3aa: ASSRPTGGAGEKLF

j_gene: TRBJ2-1
len: 14
v_gene: TRBV7-9
CDR3aa: ASSRTTSGRGNEQF

j_gene: TRBJ2-5
len: 13
v_gene: TRBV12-3/TRBV12-4
CDR3aa: ASSPRQGAGETQY

j_gene: TRBJ1-1
len: 14
v_gene: TRBV5-5
CDR3aa: ASSLSLRQQNTEAF

j_gene: TRBJ1-2
len: 12
v_gene: TRBV9
CDR3aa: ASSVVTAQDGYT

j_gene: TRBJ2-4
len: 13
v_gene: TRBV12-3/TRBV12-4
CDR3aa: ASTLDRGLEGIQY

j_gene: TRBJ1-2
len: 12
v_gene: TRBV6-2/TRBV6-3
CDR3aa: ASSRPGQGSSYT

j_gene: TRBJ1-1
len: 10
v_gene: TRBV6-1
CDR3aa: ASSEWDREAF

j_gene: TRBJ2-1
len: 9
v_gene: TRBV2
CDR3aa: ASRFYNEQF

j_gene: TRBJ1-1
len: 12
v_gene: TRBV7-9
CDR3aa: ASSLTTWDTEAF

j_gene: TRBJ2-5
len: 11
v_gene: TRBV7-9
CDR3aa: ASKLDLLETQY

j_gene: TRBJ2-2
len: 13
v_gene: TRBV18
CDR3aa: ASSPVTANTGELF

j_gene: TRBJ1-5
len: 14
v_gene: TRBV19
CDR3aa: ASSIDPGAKNQPQH

j_gene: TRBJ1-1
len: 12
v_gene: TRBV11-2
CDR3aa: ASSVRTGVHWAF

j_gene: TRBJ2-2
len: 12
v_gene: TRBV10-2
CDR3aa: ASLGLVNTGELF

j_gene: TRBJ2-7
len: 13
v_gene: TRBV7-9
CDR3aa: ASSSGFSGAHEQY

j_gene: TRBJ2-7
len: 13
v_gene: TRBV12-3/TRBV12-4
CDR3aa: ASRGGVGPSYEQY

j_gene: TRBJ2-5
len: 12
v_gene: TRBV20-1
CDR3aa: SASVAGKQETQY

j_gene: TRBJ2-7
len: 10
v_gene: TRBV6-2/TRBV6-3
CDR3aa: ASSYRTGKEY

j_gene: TRBJ1-1
len: 13
v_gene: TRBV5-6
CDR3aa: ASSSPLTAVTEAF

j_gene: TRBJ2-1
len: 12
v_gene: TRBV6-9
CDR3aa: ASSYLGAGGEQF

j_gene: TRBJ2-7
len: 13
v_gene: TRBV19
CDR3aa: ASSPRGGGHYEQY